This paragraph covers one TCR beta chain sequence. Its target is not known. This record comes from a study of shared clonotypes between healthy human individuals. Measured with immunoSEQ multiplex PCR; TCRdb has only the in-frame clones, and not every one. The sample has approximately 340,000 clones; more than 60% are singletons. A split of CD4+ cells into CD45RA+ naive and CD45RA-negative memory subsets was performed. Study observations and caveats: The sampled material consisted only of blood, and tissue repertoires are likely to differ.

The CDR3 runs to 11 residues. The V end was cut by 6 bases, the J end by 9 bases, with 9 bases between. CDR1 SEHNR and CDR2 FQNEAQ come from the germline V gene (reference sequence). Sequencing used memory CD4+ T cells sorted from blood. The subset: CD45RA-negative fraction. The receptor comes from a man in his thirties or forties in good health. V is TRBV7-9 and J is TRBJ2-1, with D unclear. The CDR3 loop is CASRSLVEQFF. For the CDR3, the DNA is TGTGCCAGCAGAAGCTTAGTTGAGCAGTTCTTC.